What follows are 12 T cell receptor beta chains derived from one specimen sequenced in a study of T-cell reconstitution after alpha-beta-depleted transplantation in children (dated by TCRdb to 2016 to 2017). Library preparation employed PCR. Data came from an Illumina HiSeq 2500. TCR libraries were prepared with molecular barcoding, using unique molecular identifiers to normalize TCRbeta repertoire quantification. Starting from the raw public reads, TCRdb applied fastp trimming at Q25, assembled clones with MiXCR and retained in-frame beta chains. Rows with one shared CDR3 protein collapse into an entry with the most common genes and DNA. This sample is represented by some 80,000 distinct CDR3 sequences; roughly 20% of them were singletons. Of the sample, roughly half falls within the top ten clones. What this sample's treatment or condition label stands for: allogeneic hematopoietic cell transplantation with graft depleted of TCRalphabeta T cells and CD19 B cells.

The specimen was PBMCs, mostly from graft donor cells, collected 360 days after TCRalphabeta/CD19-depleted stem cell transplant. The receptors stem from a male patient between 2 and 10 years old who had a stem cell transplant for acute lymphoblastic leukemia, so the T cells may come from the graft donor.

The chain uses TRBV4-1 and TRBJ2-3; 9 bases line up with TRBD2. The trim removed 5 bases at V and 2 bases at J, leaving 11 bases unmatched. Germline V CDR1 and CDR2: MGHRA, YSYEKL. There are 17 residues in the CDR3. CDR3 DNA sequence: TGCGCCAGCAGCTCAAGACTAGCGGCCACCCTCACAGATACGCAGTATTTT. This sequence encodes CASSSRLAATLTDTQYF.

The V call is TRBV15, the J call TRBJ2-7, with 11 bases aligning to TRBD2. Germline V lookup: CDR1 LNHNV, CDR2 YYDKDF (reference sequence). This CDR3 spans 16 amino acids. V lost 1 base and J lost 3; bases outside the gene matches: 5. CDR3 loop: CATSRALAGGLYEQYF. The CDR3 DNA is TGTGCCACCAGCAGAGCCCTAGCGGGAGGACTCTACGAGCAGTACTTC.

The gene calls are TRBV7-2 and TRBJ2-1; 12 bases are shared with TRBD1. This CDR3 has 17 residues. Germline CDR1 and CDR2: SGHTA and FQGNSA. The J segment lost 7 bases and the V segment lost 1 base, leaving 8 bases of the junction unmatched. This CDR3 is CASSLVPGQGAFNEQFF. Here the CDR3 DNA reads TGTGCCAGCAGCTTAGTTCCGGGACAGGGGGCGTTTAATGAGCAGTTCTTC.

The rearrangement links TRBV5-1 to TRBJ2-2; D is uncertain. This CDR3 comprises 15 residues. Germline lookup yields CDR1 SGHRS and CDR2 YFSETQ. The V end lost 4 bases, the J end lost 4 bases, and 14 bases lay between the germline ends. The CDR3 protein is CASSQASVLTGELFF. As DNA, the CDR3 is TGCGCCAGCAGCCAGGCGAGTGTCCTCACCGGGGAGCTGTTTTTT.

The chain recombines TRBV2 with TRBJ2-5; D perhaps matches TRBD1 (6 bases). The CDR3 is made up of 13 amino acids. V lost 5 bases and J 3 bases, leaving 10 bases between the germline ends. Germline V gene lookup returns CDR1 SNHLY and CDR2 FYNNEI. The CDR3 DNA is TGTGCCAGCAGTAAACAGGGAAAAGAGACCCAGTACTTC. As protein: CASSKQGKETQYF. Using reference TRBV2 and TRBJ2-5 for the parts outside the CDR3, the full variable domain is EPEVTQTPSHQVTQMGQEVILRCVPISNHLYFYWYRQILGQKVEFLVSFYNNEISEKSEIFDDQFSVERPDGSNFTLKIRSTKLEDSAMYFCASSKQGKETQYFGPGTRLLVL.

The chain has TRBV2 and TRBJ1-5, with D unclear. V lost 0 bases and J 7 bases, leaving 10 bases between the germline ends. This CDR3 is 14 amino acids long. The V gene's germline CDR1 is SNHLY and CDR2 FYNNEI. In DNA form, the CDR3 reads TGTGCCAGCAGTGAAGCGCTTGGAGGCCAGCCCCAGCATTTT. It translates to CASSEALGGQPQHF.

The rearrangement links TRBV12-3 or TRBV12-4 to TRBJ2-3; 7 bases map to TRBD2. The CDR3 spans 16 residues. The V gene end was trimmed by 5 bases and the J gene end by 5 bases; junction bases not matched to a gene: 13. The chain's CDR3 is CASSVPGTTQVDTQYF. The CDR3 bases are TGTGCCAGCAGTGTCCCCGGGACTACCCAGGTAGATACGCAGTATTTT.

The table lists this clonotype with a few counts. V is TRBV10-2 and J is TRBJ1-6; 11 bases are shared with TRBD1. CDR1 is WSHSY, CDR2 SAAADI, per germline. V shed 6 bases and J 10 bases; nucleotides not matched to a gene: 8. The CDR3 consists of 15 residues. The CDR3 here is CASRRGTGGYSPLHF. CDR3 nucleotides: TGCGCCAGCAGGAGGGGGACAGGGGGATACTCACCCCTCCACTTT.

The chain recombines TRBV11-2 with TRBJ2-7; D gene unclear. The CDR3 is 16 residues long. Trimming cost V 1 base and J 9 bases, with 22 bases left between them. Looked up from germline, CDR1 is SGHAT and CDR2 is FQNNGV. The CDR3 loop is CASSLVPGGSQERQYF. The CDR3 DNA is TGTGCCAGCAGCTTAGTTCCGGGCGGAAGCCAGGAAAGGCAGTACTTC.

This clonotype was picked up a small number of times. The DNA for the CDR3 is TGCGCCAGCAGCTTGGAAGGGAGCTATGGCTACACCTTC. This translates into CASSLEGSYGYTF. The chain couples TRBV5-1 to TRBJ1-2, with D uncertain. There are 13 residues in the CDR3. Germline assignment: CDR1 SGHRS and CDR2 YFSETQ. V gave up 0 bases and J gave up 4 bases, with 7 bases separating them.

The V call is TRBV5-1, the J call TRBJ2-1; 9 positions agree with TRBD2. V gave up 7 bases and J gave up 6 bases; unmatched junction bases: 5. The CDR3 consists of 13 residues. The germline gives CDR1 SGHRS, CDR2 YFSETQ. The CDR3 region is CASRLAGFNEQFF. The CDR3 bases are TGCGCCAGCCGTCTAGCGGGGTTCAATGAGCAGTTCTTC.

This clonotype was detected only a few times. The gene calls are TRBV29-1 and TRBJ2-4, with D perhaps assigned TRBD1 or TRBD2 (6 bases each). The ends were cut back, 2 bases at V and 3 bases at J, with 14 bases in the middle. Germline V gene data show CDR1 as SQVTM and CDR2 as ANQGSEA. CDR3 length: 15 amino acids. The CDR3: CSVEWGAQGKNIQYF. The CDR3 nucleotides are TGCAGCGTTGAATGGGGGGCGCAGGGCAAAAACATTCAGTACTTC.